Following are 21 T cell receptor beta chains from one sample sequenced in a study of cytomegalovirus exposure and HLA in healthy donors. The PCR contained 60 Vbeta and 13 Jbeta primers. The protocol was immunoSEQ multiplex PCR, while the TCRdb copy is restricted to in-frame clones and leaves out a portion. The table lists approximately 190,000 clones, roughly 84% of them singletons. Sequenced input: PBMCs. All receptors come from a woman between 45 and 60 years old in good health and CMV-seropositive.

The chain couples TRBV19 to TRBJ1-2; D gene unclear. The germline V gene encodes CDR1 LNHDA and CDR2 SQIVND (reference sequence). The ends were cut back, 7 bases at V and 8 bases at J, with 14 bases in the middle. CDR3 length: 12 residues. DNA of the CDR3: TGTGCCAGTAAGGCGGGGATGGGGGGCTACACCTTC. This codes for CASKAGMGGYTF. Full variable domain (missing parts from reference TRBV19 and TRBJ1-2): DGGITQSPKYLFRKEGQNVTLSCEQNLNHDAMYWYRQDPGQGLRLIYYSQIVNDFQKGDIAEGYSVSREKKESFPLTVTSAQKNPTAFYLCASKAGMGGYTFGSGTRLTVV.

The chain links TRBV4-1 to TRBJ1-5, with D perhaps matching TRBD1 (5 bases). The CDR3 runs 15 residues. Trimming pared 1 base from V and 7 bases from J, leaving 14 bases between. CDR1 MGHRA and CDR2 YSYEKL come from the germline V gene. DNA for the CDR3: TGCGCCAGCAGCCAAGGTATCCAGGGCGAGCAGCCCCAGCATTTT. Translating it yields CASSQGIQGEQPQHF.

The chain employs TRBV2 and TRBJ2-1; D unresolved. The V and J ends lost 2 bases and 4 bases respectively, with 9 bases between them. This CDR3 spans 14 amino acids. Germline V gene data show CDR1 as SNHLY and CDR2 as FYNNEI. In DNA form, the CDR3 reads TGTGCCAGCAGTGAATACTACCCTTACAATGAGCAGTTCTTC. This sequence encodes CASSEYYPYNEQFF.

The chain joins TRBV14 to TRBJ2-1; maybe TRBD2 (6 bases). Trimming stripped 0 bases from V and 8 bases from J, with 11 bases between. CDR1 is SGHDN and CDR2 is FVKESK in the germline V gene. There are 14 residues in the CDR3. The CDR3 protein is CASSQDRGKHEQFF. For the CDR3, the DNA is TGTGCCAGCAGCCAAGATCGGGGGAAACATGAGCAGTTCTTC.

The chain is built from TRBV21-1 and TRBJ2-5; the D segment call TRBD1 is taken from the table without a DNA check. TRBV21-1 is designated a pseudogene. CDR3 length: 16 residues. CDR3 residues: CASINPRHRDQEIQYF. CDR3 DNA sequence: TGTGCCAGCATCAACCCCCGGCACAGGGACCAAGAGATCCAGTACTTC.

CDR3 in DNA: TGTGCCAGCAGCTTAGGGGCAGCGGGGGGACAAGAGACCCAGTACTTC. This codes for CASSLGAAGGQETQYF. V gene TRBV11-2 combines with J gene TRBJ2-5; 9 positions agree with TRBD2. V was clipped by 1 base and J by 2 bases; unmatched bases: 5. CDR3 length: 16 amino acids. The germline CDR1 and CDR2 sequences are SGHAT and FQNNGV.

The rearrangement links TRBV18 to TRBJ1-4; possible D gene TRBD1, 6 bases. V was shortened by 0 bases and J by 0 bases, with 8 bases between the two germline ends. Germline loops: CDR1 KGHSH, CDR2 LQKENI. CDR3 length: 16 amino acids. The CDR3 here is CASSPPRGATNEKLFF. The CDR3 region has the DNA TGTGCCAGCTCACCACCCAGGGGAGCAACTAATGAAAAACTGTTTTTT.

The V call is TRBV9, the J call TRBJ2-3; D is perhaps TRBD1 (6 bases). The CDR3 has 17 amino acids. Trimming pared 1 base from V and 0 bases from J, leaving 15 bases between. CDR1 and CDR2 (germline): SGDLS, YYNGEE. The CDR3 region has the DNA TGTGCCAGCAGCGTACATCCCCGGGACACTAGCACAGATACGCAGTATTTT. This sequence encodes CASSVHPRDTSTDTQYF.

In its sample, this clone was seen once. The CDR3 DNA follows: TGTGCCAGCTCCATCGGGACTAGCGGAGATACGCAGTATTTT. This encodes CASSIGTSGDTQYF. The chain joins TRBV27 to TRBJ2-3, with 11 bases identical to TRBD2. Trimming removed 8 bases from V and 5 bases from J; junction bases left unmatched: 6. In germline, CDR1 is MNHEY, CDR2 SMNVEV (reference sequence). The CDR3 has 14 residues.

The CDR3: CASSNGLAGGTDTQYF. In nucleotides, the CDR3 is TGTGCCAGCAGCAACGGACTAGCGGGGGGCACAGATACGCAGTATTTT. The chain has TRBV7-9 and TRBJ2-3, with 13 bases matching TRBD2. Germline V gene sequence: CDR1 SEHNR, CDR2 FQNEAQ (reference sequence). V lost 5 bases, J lost 1 base, and 3 bases stayed unmatched. The CDR3 spans 16 residues.

This clone was counted between two and nine times. The rearrangement joins TRBV11-2 to TRBJ2-7, with D perhaps matching TRBD1 (5 bases). The CDR3 consists of 13 residues. Trimming shortened V by 6 bases and J by 7 bases, and 16 bases separated the two germline ends. CDR1 and CDR2 from the germline V gene are SGHAT and FQNNGV. The CDR3 sequence is CASSQGPVVEQYF. DNA for the CDR3: TGTGCCAGCAGTCAGGGCCCCGTAGTAGAGCAGTACTTC.

The chain joins TRBV2 to TRBJ1-2; D is possibly TRBD1 (5 bases). The CDR3 extends over 16 amino acids. The V gene lost 9 bases and the J gene lost 4 bases, with 24 bases spanning the gap. Per germline, CDR1 SNHLY and CDR2 FYNNEI. CDR3 loop: CASSTGLILPSYGYTF. The CDR3 bases are TGTGCCAGTAGTACAGGATTGATCTTGCCCTCCTATGGCTACACCTTC.

This clone was recorded a few times. This sequence joins TRBV5-1 and TRBJ2-1, with TRBD2 identical over 9 bases. Germline trimming cut 3 bases from V and 7 bases from J; bases unmatched to any gene: 11. In germline, CDR1 is SGHRS, CDR2 YFSETQ. The CDR3 extends over 16 amino acids. CDR3 sequence reads: CASSSGLAGGRNEQFF. The CDR3 bases are TGCGCCAGCAGCTCAGGGCTCGCGGGGGGGCGAAATGAGCAGTTCTTC.

This chain connects TRBV28 to TRBJ1-1, with D tentatively TRBD1 (5 bases). The CDR3 totals 15 residues. V was shortened by 5 bases and J by 5 bases, with 18 bases between the two germline ends. Per the germline V gene, CDR1 is MDHEN and CDR2 is SYDVKM. The CDR3: CASSPRRGAWTEAFF. The CDR3 coding sequence is TGTGCCAGCAGTCCCCGGAGGGGAGCGTGGACTGAAGCTTTCTTT.

The V and J genes are TRBV4-3 and TRBJ2-5; 11 nucleotides agree with TRBD2. The V gene end was trimmed by 3 bases and the J gene end by 7 bases; junction bases not matched to a gene: 7. The CDR3 has 15 amino acids. Germline V gene sequence: CDR1 LGHNA, CDR2 YSLEER. CDR3 nucleotides: TGCGCCAGCAGCCAGACTAGCGGGGTTAGGGGGACCCAGTACTTC. As protein: CASSQTSGVRGTQYF.

As concerns this clone: Other nucleotide sequences from this sample produce the same CDR3. The gene calls are TRBV6-5 and TRBJ2-5, with 8 bases lining up with TRBD2. V shed 2 bases, J shed 0 bases, and the junction held 2 bases outside the gene matches. The CDR3 is 15 residues long. CDR1 is MNHEY, CDR2 SVGAGI, per germline. The DNA for the CDR3 is TGTGCCAGCAGTTACGGAGCGGGGGACCAAGAGACCCAGTACTTC. Its protein is CASSYGAGDQETQYF.

This clone was detected a few times. The chain uses TRBV5-1 and TRBJ1-3; D not certain. CDR1 is SGHRS, CDR2 YFSETQ, per germline. There are 13 residues in the CDR3. Trimming removed 4 bases from V and 6 bases from J, with 11 bases in between. In DNA, the CDR3 is TGCGCCAGCAGCAACAGTGAATTAAACACCATATATTTT. Translated: CASSNSELNTIYF. The whole variable domain, filled in from reference TRBV5-1 and TRBJ1-3, reads KAGVTQTPRYLIKTRGQQVTLSCSPISGHRSVSWYQQTPGQGLQFLFEYFSETQRNKGNFPGRFSGRQFSNSRSEMNVSTLELGDSALYLCASSNSELNTIYFGEGSWLTVV.

The chain carries TRBV2 and TRBJ1-2; D is unclear. There are 14 residues in the CDR3. Per germline, CDR1 SNHLY and CDR2 FYNNEI. Trimming shortened V by 3 bases and J by 1 base, and 9 bases separated the two germline ends. CDR3 nucleotides: TGTGCCAGCAGTGACACGGTAAATAACTATGGCTACACCTTC. It is translated as CASSDTVNNYGYTF. The complete variable domain, with remaining parts taken from reference TRBV2 and TRBJ1-2, reads EPEVTQTPSHQVTQMGQEVILRCVPISNHLYFYWYRQILGQKVEFLVSFYNNEISEKSEIFDDQFSVERPDGSNFTLKIRSTKLEDSAMYFCASSDTVNNYGYTFGSGTRLTVV.

The V gene is TRBV15, the J gene TRBJ2-6; 11 bases are shared with TRBD1. Per germline, CDR1 LNHNV and CDR2 YYDKDF (reference sequence). CDR3 size: 20 residues. The trim removed 5 bases at V and 3 bases at J, leaving 15 bases unmatched. The DNA of the CDR3 is TGTGCCACCAGCCCTATAGGGACAGGGGGTAGAGGTAGTGGGGCCAACGTCCTGACTTTC. Protein product: CATSPIGTGGRGSGANVLTF.

The V call is TRBV5-4, the J call TRBJ1-5, with D maybe TRBD1 (6 bases). Trimming left V 4 bases short and J 1 base short, with 18 bases between. The germline V gene encodes CDR1 SGHNT and CDR2 YYREEE (reference sequence). This CDR3 has 17 amino acids. The CDR3 loop is CASSGSSGDSSNQPQHF. As DNA, the CDR3 is TGTGCCAGCAGCGGGTCCTCAGGGGATTCCAGCAATCAGCCCCAGCATTTT.

This clone was observed a single time. The rearrangement uses TRBV10-3 and TRBJ2-1; perhaps TRBD2 as D (7 bases). V lost 2 bases and J lost 4, with 15 bases in between. The germline V gene has CDR1 ENHRY and CDR2 SYGVKD. The CDR3 loop spans 16 amino acids. This CDR3 is CAISERGAPGYNEQFF. The CDR3 bases are TGTGCCATCAGTGAGCGGGGGGCGCCGGGGTACAATGAGCAGTTCTTC.